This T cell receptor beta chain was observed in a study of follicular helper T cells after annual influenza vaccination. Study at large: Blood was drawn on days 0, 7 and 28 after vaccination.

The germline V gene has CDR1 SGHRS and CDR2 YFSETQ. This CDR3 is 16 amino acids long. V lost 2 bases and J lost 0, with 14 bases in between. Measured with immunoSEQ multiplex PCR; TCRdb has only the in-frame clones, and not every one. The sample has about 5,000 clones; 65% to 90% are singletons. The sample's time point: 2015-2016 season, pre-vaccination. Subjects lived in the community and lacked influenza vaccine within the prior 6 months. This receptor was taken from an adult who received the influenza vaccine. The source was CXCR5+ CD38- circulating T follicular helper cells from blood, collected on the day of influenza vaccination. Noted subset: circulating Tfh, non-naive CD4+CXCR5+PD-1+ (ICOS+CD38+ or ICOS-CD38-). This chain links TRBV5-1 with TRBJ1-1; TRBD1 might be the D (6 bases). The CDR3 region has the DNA TGCGCCAGCAGCTTCGGAGTTGGACAGCTGAACACTGAAGCTTTCTTT. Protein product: CASSFGVGQLNTEAFF.